What follows is one TCR beta chain and its context. Its antigen remains unidentified. These donors counted as nominally healthy when sampled, but unrecorded immune exposures were likely. PCR employed 60 Vbeta and 13 Jbeta primers. Measured with immunoSEQ multiplex PCR; TCRdb has only the in-frame clones, and not every one. The sample records under 200,000 clones, around 83% being singletons. The sample is drawn from a study of cytomegalovirus exposure and HLA in healthy donors. Germline CDR1 and CDR2: GTSNPN and SVGIG (reference sequence). Trimming at V came to 0 bases and at J to 6 bases, leaving 5 bases not matched to a gene. The CDR3 runs to 14 residues. Whole-study findings and limits: Rare TCR sequences predominated, though certain public TCRs were found in many donors.

The receptor was derived from a girl aged 2-10 years in good health and CMV-seropositive. The chain recombines TRBV30 with TRBJ2-7; 10 bases are shared with TRBD2. Sequencing used PBMCs. The CDR3 DNA sequence: TGTGCCTGGAGTGTGGCTAGCGGGAGAGCCGAGCAGTACTTC. Translated, it gives CAWSVASGRAEQYF. The full variable domain, rest sourced from reference TRBV30 and TRBJ2-7, is SQTIHQWPATLVQPVGSPLSLECTVEGTSNPNLYWYRQAAGRGLQLLFYSVGIGQISSEVPQNLSASRPQDRQFILSSKKLLLSDSGFYLCAWSVASGRAEQYFGPGTRLTVT.